This T cell receptor (beta chain) was profiled in a study of cytomegalovirus exposure and HLA in healthy donors. General study points: TCR beta sequences numbering about 17,000 were associated with HLA alleles at 0.05 false discovery rate in a later analysis. What a later analysis reportedly showed was that an Asian-associated ancestry cluster had fewer N-insertions than the approximately 700-donor mean.

Details on this clone: Its matching antigen is unknown.

The CDR3 contains 14 residues. Per the germline V gene, CDR1 is MGHRA and CDR2 is YSYEKL. The V end lost 7 bases, the J end lost 5 bases, and 17 bases lay between the germline ends. PCR used 60 Vbeta primers and 13 Jbeta primers. Repertoires were generated with immunoSEQ multiplex PCR, while TCRdb's copy carries only in-frame clones and drops some. The data show roughly 120,000 clones, under 85% seen once. The clonotype was recovered from a woman between 18 and 29 years old in good health and CMV-seronegative. The sample was PBMCs. The genes are TRBV4-1 and TRBJ2-5; maybe TRBD1 (5 bases). The CDR3 DNA reads TGCGCCAGCACCCCTACAGGAGTGGAGGAGACCCAGTACTTC. Encoded protein: CASTPTGVEETQYF.